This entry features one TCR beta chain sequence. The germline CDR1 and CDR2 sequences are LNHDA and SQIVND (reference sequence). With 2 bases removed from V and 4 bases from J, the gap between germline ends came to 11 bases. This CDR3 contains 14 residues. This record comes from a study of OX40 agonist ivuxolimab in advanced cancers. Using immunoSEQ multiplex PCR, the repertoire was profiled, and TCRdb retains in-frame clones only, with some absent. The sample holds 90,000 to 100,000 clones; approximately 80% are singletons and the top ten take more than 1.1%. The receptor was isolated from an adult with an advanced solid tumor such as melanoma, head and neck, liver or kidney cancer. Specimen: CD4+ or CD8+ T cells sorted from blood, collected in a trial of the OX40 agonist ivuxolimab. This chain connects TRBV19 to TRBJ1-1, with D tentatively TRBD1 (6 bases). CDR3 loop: CASSISGATTEAFF. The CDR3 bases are TGTGCCAGTAGTATATCAGGGGCTACCACTGAAGCTTTCTTT.